This T cell receptor beta chain was identified in a study of blood T cell repertoires in COVID-19 (dated by TCRdb to the early 2020s). Notes on the research overall: Collaborator samples came from the United States, Italy and Spain and covered acute and convalescent phases of COVID-19. The sample metadata nearly always contained a de-identified subject ID, COVID-19 status, age in years and sex. The prospective study material was composed of cDNA or gDNA derived from T cells, B-cell-depleted T cells, or PBMCs. Samples came from the ongoing ImmuneRACE study (first 160 participants) plus 1,254 subjects from 6 global collaborators. The repertoires were released in a freely available public database meant as a resource for research on the immune response to SARS-CoV-2. The dataset comprised deeply sampled blood TCRbeta repertoires from subjects exposed to, actively infected with, or recovered from COVID-19. Where available, HLA class I and class II types were obtained from metadata supplied by the sample provider rather than from assay-based typing.

Concerning this clone: The antigen it binds to is not known. Nothing much larger sits one base from this clone, and base qualities are not available.

TCRbeta CDR3 regions were amplified from genomic DNA using the immunoSEQ Assay, a bias-controlled multiplex PCR. The paper's processing steps were these. Within the assay, amplification of reference gene primers was used to estimate how many nucleated cells each sample contained. To quantify the absolute abundance of each unique TCRbeta CDR3 rearrangement, sequence reads were collapsed and filtered. For each sample, productive Simpson clonality was calculated as the square root of Simpson's diversity index over productive rearrangements. TCRdb holds this immuneACCESS table with in-frame rearrangements only. Some clones are missing; in checked studies, unresolved V genes explain under half, and the rest has no known cause. Clone size and V and J calls were adopted from that table, with D and trimming inferred from the DNA. The sample data list 140,000 or so clones, and around 82% of these were observed just once. Clones ranked in the top ten supply more than 7% of the sample.

Whole blood was collected in K2EDTA tubes by collaborating institutions according to the institutions' own protocols. For TCRbeta analysis, collaborators shipped samples in one of three forms: frozen whole blood, isolated PBMCs, or DNA extracted from either of those sample types. There are 17 amino acids in the CDR3, from cysteine to phenylalanine inclusive. The kept DNA is CDR3 alone, 51 bases in frame from the first base. Looking up the germline V gene (reference sequence) yields CDR1 LGHDT and CDR2 YNNKEL. Here V drops 3 bases and J drops 1 base, and the junction holds 7 bases not matched to any gene. What the authors observed across the whole study: Clinical and demographic metadata were provided uncurated, with the amount varying by source and participant.

Sequenced: peripheral blood. Here the chain combines TRBV3-1 (or the pseudogene TRBV3-2) and TRBJ2-1, with TRBD1 matching 9 junction bases. The sequence was collected from a human donor in a cohort sampled during active COVID-19. CDR3 region: CASSHPPGQGSYNEQFF. The DNA is TGTGCCAGCAGCCACCCCCCGGGACAGGGTTCCTACAATGAGCAGTTCTTC.